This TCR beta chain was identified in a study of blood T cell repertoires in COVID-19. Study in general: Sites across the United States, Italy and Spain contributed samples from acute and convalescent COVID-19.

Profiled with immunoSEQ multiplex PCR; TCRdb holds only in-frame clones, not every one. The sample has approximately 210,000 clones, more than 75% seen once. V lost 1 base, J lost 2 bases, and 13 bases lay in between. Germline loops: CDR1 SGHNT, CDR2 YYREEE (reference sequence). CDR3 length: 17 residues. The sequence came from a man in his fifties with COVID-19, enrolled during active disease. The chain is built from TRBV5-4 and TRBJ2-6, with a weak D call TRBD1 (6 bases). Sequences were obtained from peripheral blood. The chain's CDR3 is CASSLPPTGTGANVLTF. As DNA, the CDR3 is TGTGCCAGCAGCTTGCCACCTACAGGGACTGGGGCCAACGTCCTGACTTTC.